The 2 T cell receptor beta chains in this list originate from one sample, sequenced in a study of CD4 and CD8 cells across lung adenocarcinoma regions. TCRdb passed the PCR reads through MiXCR, listing each CDR3 protein once. The sample consists of over 10,000 distinct CDR3 sequences, approximately 50% of them appearing once. The specimen was CD8+ T cells from the margin of a lung tumor. Receptors were obtained from a female donor with lung adenocarcinoma. The CD4 and CD8 labels of this study may be unreliable.

A word on this clonotype: A read error may produce the germline difference seen at one junction end. This chain connects TRBV6-2 or TRBV6-3 to TRBJ2-3; D is possibly TRBD2 (6 bases). The end of the DNA aligns better with TRBJ2-7, so the J call may be wrong. The germline V gene encodes CDR1 MNHEY and CDR2 SVGEGT. The CDR3 consists of 15 residues. The CDR3 here is CGSSAGLCGKDTQYF. The CDR3 DNA reads TGTGGCAGCAGCGCGGGGCTGTGCGGCAAAGACACGCAGTACTTC.

This chain connects TRBV6-1 to TRBJ2-1; TRBD2 is a possible D gene (6 bases). The J call is doubtful: the DNA matches TRBJ2-5 better. Germline V lookup: CDR1 MNHNS, CDR2 SASEGT. The CDR3 consists of 17 residues. CDR3 in amino acids: CASSEVLAGRQEGSQYF. The CDR3, as DNA: TGTGCCAGCAGTGAGGTGCTCGCGGGGCGTCAAGAAGGGTCCCAGTACTTC.